These T cell receptor beta chains were read from a single sample in a study of blood T cell repertoires in COVID-19. TCRdb's copy holds only in-frame clones and misses some; the assay was immunoSEQ multiplex PCR. The table records 390,000 or so clones, over 75% of them present only once. Sequenced sample: peripheral blood. The receptors originated from a woman in her twenties or thirties with COVID-19, enrolled during active disease. CDR3s leave out the opening cysteine and the closing phenylalanine or tryptophan. A clone size is listed for some rows: how often the clone was seen (once, few, many), or a class if it is expanded.

NA,TRBV19,ASSRTTGTSWSDTQY
NA,TRBV5-6,ASNIGQVGYNEQF
once,TRBV6-1,ASSEPGQGGYEQY
NA,TRBV15,ATSRDSEGNTIY
NA,TRBV6-5,ASRGTGTGRETQY
NA,TRBV21-1,ASSKGDRDTLYEQY
NA,TRBV24-1,ATSDFYGSNTGELF
once,TRBV5-1,ASSFDRVAGVGNTIY
NA,TRBV29-1,SVDTEST
NA,TRBV28,ASKGAGGYNEQF
NA,TRBV10-1,ASSGRPGLRNTGELF
NA,TRBV10-3,AITDSGANTGELF
NA,TRBV11-3,ASSPGPGFNNEQF
NA,TRBV6-5,ASSSGGGTYEQY
NA,TRBV13,ASSLWGGTAGELF
NA,TRBV11-2,ASSRIGTAYEQY